The 4 T cell receptor beta chains reported below all come from one sample, sequenced in a study of tumor-infiltrating lymphocytes in localized non-small cell lung cancer. This table comes from immunoSEQ multiplex PCR, and its TCRdb copy is limited to in-frame clones, with some not included. The sample holds 15,000 or so clones, 70% to 90% seen once. Sequenced sample: uninvolved lung tissue not adjacent to the tumor. These receptors came from a human donor with non-small cell lung cancer.

The J gene is TRBJ1-5, the V gene TRBV27; TRBD1 might be the D (5 bases). The CDR3 sequence is 15 residues long. V dropped 1 base and J dropped 0 bases, with 7 bases sitting between them. CDR1 is MNHEY, CDR2 SMNVEV, per germline (reference sequence). The CDR3 protein is CASSLWGVSNQPQHF. The CDR3 DNA reads TGTGCCAGCAGTTTATGGGGGGTTAGCAATCAGCCCCAGCATTTT.

The chain couples TRBV7-6 to TRBJ1-1; D is unclear. Trimming took 2 bases from V and 5 from J, leaving 9 bases between them. CDR1 and CDR2 (germline): SGHVS, FNYEAQ. The CDR3 sequence is 13 residues long. DNA for the CDR3: TGTGCCAGCAGCTTAACGGAAGGGACTGAAGCTTTCTTT. Its translation is CASSLTEGTEAFF.

The chain uses TRBV7-3 and TRBJ2-3; 7 bases map to TRBD1. The CDR3 is 15 residues long. V shed 5 bases, J shed 4 bases, and the junction held 9 bases outside the gene matches. The germline CDR1 and CDR2 sequences are SGHTA and FQGTGA. DNA for the CDR3: TGTGCCAGCAGCGTGCTACCGGACAGGCCAGATACGCAGTATTTT. Translating it yields CASSVLPDRPDTQYF.

The chain has TRBV28 and TRBJ2-7; TRBD1 matches 8 bases. The length of the CDR3 is 15 residues. V shed 3 bases, J shed 4 bases, and the junction held 8 bases outside the gene matches. Germline-derived CDR1 and CDR2 are MDHEN and SYDVKM. CDR3 region: CASSLLRTGFYEQYF. The CDR3 region has the DNA TGTGCCAGCAGTTTGCTGAGGACAGGGTTTTACGAGCAGTACTTC.